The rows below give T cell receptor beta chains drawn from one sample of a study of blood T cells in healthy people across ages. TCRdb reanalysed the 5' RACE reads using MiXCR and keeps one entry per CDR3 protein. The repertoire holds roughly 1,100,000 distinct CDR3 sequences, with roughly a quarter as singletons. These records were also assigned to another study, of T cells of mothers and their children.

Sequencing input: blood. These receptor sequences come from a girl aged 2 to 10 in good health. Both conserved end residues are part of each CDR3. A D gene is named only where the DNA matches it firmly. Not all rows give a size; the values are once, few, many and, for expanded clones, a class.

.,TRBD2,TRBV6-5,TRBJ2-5,CASSSRPGLGRPQTQYF,TGTGCCAGCAGTTCCCGCCCGGGACTAGGAAGGCCGCAGACCCAGTACTTC
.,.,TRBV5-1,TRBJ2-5,CASSSVRVGQETQYF,TGCGCCAGCAGCTCTGTAAGGGTAGGACAAGAGACCCAGTACTTC
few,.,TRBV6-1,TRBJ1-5,CASSERRDQPQHF,TGTGCCAGCAGTGAAAGGAGGGATCAGCCCCAGCATTTT
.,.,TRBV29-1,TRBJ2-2,CSVQFPGELFF,TGCAGCGTTCAATTCCCCGGGGAGCTGTTTTTT
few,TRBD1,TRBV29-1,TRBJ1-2,CSVELTGLYGYTF,TGCAGCGTTGAACTGACAGGGCTCTATGGCTACACCTTC
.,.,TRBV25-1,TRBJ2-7,CASSPKAYEQYF,TGTGCCAGTTCCCCCAAGGCCTACGAGCAGTACTTC
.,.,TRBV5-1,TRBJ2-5,CASTLGERYQETQYF,TGCGCCAGCACCCTAGGGGAGAGGTACCAAGAGACCCAGTACTTC
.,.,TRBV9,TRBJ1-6,CASSARGGGNSPLHF,TGTGCCAGCAGCGCAAGGGGAGGGGGTAATTCACCCCTCCACTTT
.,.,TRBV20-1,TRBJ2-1,CSVGKLAEQFF,TGCAGTGTGGGGAAGTTAGCTGAGCAGTTCTTC
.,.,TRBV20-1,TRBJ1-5,CSASLGVDSNQPQHF,TGCAGTGCTAGTTTAGGGGTCGATAGCAATCAGCCCCAGCATTTT
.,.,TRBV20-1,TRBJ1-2,CSARVDSGYTF,TGCAGTGCTAGAGTGGACAGCGGCTACACCTTC
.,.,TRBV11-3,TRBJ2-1,CASSSRANNEQFF,TGTGCCAGCAGCTCGCGAGCGAACAATGAGCAGTTCTTC
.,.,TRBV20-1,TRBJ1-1,CSARSQEDSTEAFF,TGCAGTGCTAGGAGCCAAGAAGATAGCACTGAAGCTTTCTTT
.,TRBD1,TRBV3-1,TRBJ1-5,CASSQRDRVNQPQHF,TGTGCCAGCAGCCAACGGGACAGGGTAAATCAGCCCCAGCATTTT
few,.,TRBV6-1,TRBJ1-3,CASSGDKGLDSGNTIYF,TGTGCCAGCTCTGGGGACAAGGGCCTCGACTCTGGAAACACCATATATTTT
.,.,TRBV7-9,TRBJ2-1,CASSSVIGGPFNEQFF,TGTGCCAGCAGCTCCGTAATAGGGGGGCCCTTCAATGAGCAGTTCTTC
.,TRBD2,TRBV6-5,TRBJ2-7,CASSYRDYQYEQYF,TGTGCCAGCAGTTACCGGGACTACCAGTACGAGCAGTACTTC
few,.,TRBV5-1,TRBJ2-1,CASSPGIGGEQFF,TGCGCCAGCAGCCCAGGGATTGGGGGTGAGCAGTTCTTC
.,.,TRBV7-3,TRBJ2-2,CACSPHADTGELFF,TGTGCCTGCAGCCCCCATGCGGACACCGGGGAGCTGTTTTTT
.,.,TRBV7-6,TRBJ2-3,CASSLEAEGTDTQYF,TGTGCCAGCAGCTTAGAAGCGGAGGGCACAGATACGCAGTATTTT
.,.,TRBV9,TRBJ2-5,CASSRRSPFGETQYF,TGTGCCAGCAGTCGTAGAAGTCCCTTCGGAGAGACCCAGTACTTC
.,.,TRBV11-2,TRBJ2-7,CASSQLAEQYF,TGTGCCAGCAGCCAGCTAGCGGAGCAGTACTTC
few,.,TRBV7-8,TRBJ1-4,CASSLVRSQTATNEKLFF,TGTGCCAGCAGCTTAGTTCGTAGCCAGACTGCAACTAATGAAAAACTGTTTTTT
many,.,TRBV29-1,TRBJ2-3,CSVDKGDTQYF,TGCAGCGTTGACAAGGGAGATACGCAGTATTTT
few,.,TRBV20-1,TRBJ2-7,CSADGGDDEQYF,TGCAGTGCTGACGGGGGCGACGACGAGCAGTACTTC
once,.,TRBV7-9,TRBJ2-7,CASRSAATHEQYF,TGTGCCAGCAGAAGTGCCGCGACACACGAGCAGTACTTC
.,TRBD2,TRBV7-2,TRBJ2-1,CASSSQGSGARGSEQFF,TGTGCCAGCAGCTCTCAAGGGAGCGGGGCCCGGGGGAGTGAGCAGTTCTTC
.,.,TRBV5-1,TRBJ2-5,CASSPSQGRQETQYF,TGCGCCAGCAGCCCGAGCCAGGGTAGGCAAGAGACCCAGTACTTC
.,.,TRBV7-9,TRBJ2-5,CASSSGTPQYF,TGTGCGAGCAGCTCCGGGACCCCTCAGTACTTC
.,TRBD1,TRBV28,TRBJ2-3,CASRQGQSAEGTDTQYF,TGTGCCAGCAGACAGGGACAGTCTGCGGAGGGCACAGATACGCAGTATTTT
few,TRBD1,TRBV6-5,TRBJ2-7,CASSYSFEGAAYEQYF,TGTGCCAGCAGTTATAGCTTCGAGGGGGCCGCCTACGAGCAGTACTTC
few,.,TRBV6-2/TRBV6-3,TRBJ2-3,CASRWGALDTQYF,TGTGCCAGCAGGTGGGGGGCCCTGGATACGCAGTATTTT
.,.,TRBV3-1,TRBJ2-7,CASSQDLLSIYEQYF,TGTGCCAGCAGCCAAGACCTCTTGTCCATATACGAGCAGTACTTC
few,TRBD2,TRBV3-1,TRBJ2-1,CASSRGLVYNEQFF,TGTGCCAGCAGCCGAGGACTAGTCTACAATGAGCAGTTCTTC
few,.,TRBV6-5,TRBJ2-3,CASSRGEGSDTQYF,TGTGCCAGCAGCAGGGGCGAAGGGTCCGATACGCAGTATTTT
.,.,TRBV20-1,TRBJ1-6,CSARGGTVEISPLHF,TGCAGTGCTAGGGGGGGGACGGTCGAAATTTCACCCCTCCACTTT
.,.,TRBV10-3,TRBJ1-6,CAISGGTSYNSPLHF,TGTGCCATCAGTGGGGGGACGTCGTATAATTCACCCCTCCACTTT
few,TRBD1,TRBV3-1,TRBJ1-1,CASSQDRTGLVNTEAFF,TGTGCCAGCAGCCAAGATCGGACAGGGCTAGTGAACACTGAAGCTTTCTTT
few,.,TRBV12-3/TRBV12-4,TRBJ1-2,CASSFALKGYGYTF,TGTGCCAGCAGTTTTGCCCTCAAAGGCTATGGCTACACCTTC
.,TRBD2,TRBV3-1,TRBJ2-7,CASRVRLAGSLIHESYEQYF,TGTGCCAGCAGAGTAAGACTAGCGGGATCTCTTATCCACGAGTCTTACGAGCAGTACTTC
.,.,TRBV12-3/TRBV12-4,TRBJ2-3,CASKAGGDTQYF,TGTGCCAGCAAAGCGGGTGGAGATACGCAGTATTTT
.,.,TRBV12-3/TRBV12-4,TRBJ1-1,CASSFSSGSTEAFF,TGTGCCAGCAGTTTCAGTTCTGGGAGCACTGAAGCTTTCTTT
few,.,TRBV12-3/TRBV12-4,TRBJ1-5,CASSLAVEPQHF,TGTGCCAGCAGTTTGGCGGTGGAGCCCCAGCATTTT
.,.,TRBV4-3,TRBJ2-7,CASSQMIASYEQYF,TGCGCCAGCAGCCAGATGATAGCATCCTACGAGCAGTACTTC
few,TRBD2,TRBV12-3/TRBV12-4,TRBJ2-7,CASRQTSGSYEQYF,TGTGCCAGCAGACAGACTAGCGGGTCCTACGAGCAGTACTTC
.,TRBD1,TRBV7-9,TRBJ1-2,CASSLVRTGLDYGYTF,TGTGCCAGCAGCTTAGTACGGACAGGGCTAGACTATGGCTACACCTTC
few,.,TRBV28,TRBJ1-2,CASSPWTVYGYTF,TGTGCCAGCAGTCCGTGGACGGTCTATGGCTACACCTTC
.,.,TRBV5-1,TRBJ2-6,CASSQSGLLYSGANVLTF,TGCGCCAGCAGTCAGTCGGGACTCTTGTACTCTGGGGCCAACGTCCTGACTTTC
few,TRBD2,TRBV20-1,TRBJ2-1,CSARGLAGGPEQFF,TGCAGTGCTAGAGGACTAGCGGGAGGTCCAGAGCAGTTCTTC